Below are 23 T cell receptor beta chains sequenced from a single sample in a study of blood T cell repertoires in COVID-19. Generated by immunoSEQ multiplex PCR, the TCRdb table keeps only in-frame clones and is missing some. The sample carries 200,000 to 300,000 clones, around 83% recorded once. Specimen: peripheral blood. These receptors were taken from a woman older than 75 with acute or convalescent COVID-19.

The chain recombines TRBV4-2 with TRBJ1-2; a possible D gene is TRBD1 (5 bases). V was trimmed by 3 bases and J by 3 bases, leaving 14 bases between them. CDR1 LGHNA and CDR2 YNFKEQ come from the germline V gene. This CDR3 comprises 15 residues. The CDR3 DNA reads TGTGCCAGCAGCCAGTCCTTGGGGCAGCACTATGGCTACACCTTC. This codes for CASSQSLGQHYGYTF.

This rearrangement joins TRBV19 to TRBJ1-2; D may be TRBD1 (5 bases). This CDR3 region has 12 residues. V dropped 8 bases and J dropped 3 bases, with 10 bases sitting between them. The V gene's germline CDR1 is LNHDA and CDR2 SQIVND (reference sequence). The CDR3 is CASGLGDYGYTF. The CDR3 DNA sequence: TGTGCCAGTGGACTAGGGGACTATGGCTACACCTTC. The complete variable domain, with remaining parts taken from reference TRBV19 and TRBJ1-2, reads DGGITQSPKYLFRKEGQNVTLSCEQNLNHDAMYWYRQDPGQGLRLIYYSQIVNDFQKGDIAEGYSVSREKKESFPLTVTSAQKNPTAFYLCASGLGDYGYTFGSGTRLTVV.

The CDR3 DNA follows: TGTGCCTGGAGTGTACTAGACAGGGATAGCACTGAAGCTTTCTTT. It codes for CAWSVLDRDSTEAFF. The chain recombines TRBV30 with TRBJ1-1, with TRBD1 identical over 7 bases. J was trimmed by 4 bases and V by 0 bases; bases with no gene match: 8. CDR1 GTSNPN and CDR2 SVGIG come from the germline V gene (reference sequence). The CDR3 contains 15 residues.

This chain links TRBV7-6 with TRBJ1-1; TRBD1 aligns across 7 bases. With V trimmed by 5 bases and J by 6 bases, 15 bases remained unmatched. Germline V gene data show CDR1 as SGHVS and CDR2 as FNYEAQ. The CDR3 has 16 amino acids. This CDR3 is CASSANRGWGKAEAFF. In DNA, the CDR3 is TGTGCCAGCAGCGCGAACAGGGGATGGGGTAAGGCTGAAGCTTTCTTT. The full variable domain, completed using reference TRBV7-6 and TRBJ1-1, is GAGVSQSPRYKVTKRGQDVALRCDPISGHVSLYWYRQALGQGPEFLTYFNYEAQQDKSGLPNDRFSAERPEGSISTLTIQRTEQRDSAMYRCASSANRGWGKAEAFFGQGTRLTVV.

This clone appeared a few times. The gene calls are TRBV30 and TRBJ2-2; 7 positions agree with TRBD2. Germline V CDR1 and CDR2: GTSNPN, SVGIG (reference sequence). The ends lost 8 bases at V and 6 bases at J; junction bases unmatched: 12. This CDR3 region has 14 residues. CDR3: CATRGVGVAGELFF. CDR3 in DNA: TGTGCCACACGGGGGGTGGGAGTGGCCGGGGAGCTGTTTTTT.

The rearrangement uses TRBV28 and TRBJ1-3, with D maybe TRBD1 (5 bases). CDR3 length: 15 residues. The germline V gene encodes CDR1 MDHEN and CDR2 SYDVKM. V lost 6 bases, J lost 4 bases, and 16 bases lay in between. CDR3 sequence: CASRPPGGAGNTIYF. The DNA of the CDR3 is TGTGCCAGCAGACCCCCAGGCGGGGCCGGAAACACCATATATTTT.

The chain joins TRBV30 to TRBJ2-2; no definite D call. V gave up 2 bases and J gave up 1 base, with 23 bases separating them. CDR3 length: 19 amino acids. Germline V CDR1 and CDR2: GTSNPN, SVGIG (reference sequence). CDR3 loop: CAWSTTVWAGKVNTGELFF. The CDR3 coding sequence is TGTGCCTGGAGTACAACCGTTTGGGCAGGAAAGGTGAACACCGGGGAGCTGTTTTTT. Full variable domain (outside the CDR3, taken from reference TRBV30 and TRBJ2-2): SQTIHQWPATLVQPVGSPLSLECTVEGTSNPNLYWYRQAAGRGLQLLFYSVGIGQISSEVPQNLSASRPQDRQFILSSKKLLLSDSGFYLCAWSTTVWAGKVNTGELFFGEGSRLTVL.

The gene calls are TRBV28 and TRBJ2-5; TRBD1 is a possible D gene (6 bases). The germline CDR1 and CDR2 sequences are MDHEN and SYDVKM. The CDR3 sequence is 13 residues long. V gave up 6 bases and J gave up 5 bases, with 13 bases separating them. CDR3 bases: TGTGCCAGCAGGGGGGCCGAGGGGGAGACCCAGTACTTC. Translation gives CASRGAEGETQYF.

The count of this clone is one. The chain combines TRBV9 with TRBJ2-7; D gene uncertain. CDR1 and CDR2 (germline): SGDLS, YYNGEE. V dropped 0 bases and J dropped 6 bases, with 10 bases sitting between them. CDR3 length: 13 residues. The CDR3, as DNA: TGTGCCAGCAGCGTAGATCTTCCGGGCGAGCAGTACTTC. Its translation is CASSVDLPGEQYF.

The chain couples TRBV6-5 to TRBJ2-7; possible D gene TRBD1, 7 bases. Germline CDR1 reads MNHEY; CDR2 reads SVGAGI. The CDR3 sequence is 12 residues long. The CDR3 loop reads CAKQGGPYEQYF. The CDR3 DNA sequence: TGTGCTAAGCAGGGGGGCCCCTACGAGCAGTACTTC.

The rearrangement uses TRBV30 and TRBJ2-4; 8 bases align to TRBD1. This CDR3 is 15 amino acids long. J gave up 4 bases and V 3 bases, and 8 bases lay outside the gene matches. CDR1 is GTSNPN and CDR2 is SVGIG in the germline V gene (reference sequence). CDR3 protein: CAWSLKTGVKNIQYF. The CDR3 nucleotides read TGTGCCTGGAGCCTCAAGACAGGGGTGAAAAACATTCAGTACTTC.

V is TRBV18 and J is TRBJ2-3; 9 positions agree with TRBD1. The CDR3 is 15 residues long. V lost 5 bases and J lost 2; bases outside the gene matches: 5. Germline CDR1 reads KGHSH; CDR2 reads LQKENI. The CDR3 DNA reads TGTGCCAGCTCAGCGACAGGGGGAAACACAGATACGCAGTATTTT. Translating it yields CASSATGGNTDTQYF.

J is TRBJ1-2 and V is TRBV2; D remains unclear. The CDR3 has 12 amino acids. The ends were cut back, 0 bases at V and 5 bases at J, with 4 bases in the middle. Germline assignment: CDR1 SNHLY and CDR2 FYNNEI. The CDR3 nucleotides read TGTGCCAGCAGTGAAGCGACTTATGGCTACACCTTC. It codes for CASSEATYGYTF.

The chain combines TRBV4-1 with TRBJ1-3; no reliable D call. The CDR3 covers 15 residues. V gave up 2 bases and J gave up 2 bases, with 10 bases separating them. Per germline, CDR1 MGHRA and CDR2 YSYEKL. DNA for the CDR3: TGCGCCAGCAGCCAACCGAGGTCGGCTGGAAACACCATATATTTT. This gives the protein CASSQPRSAGNTIYF.

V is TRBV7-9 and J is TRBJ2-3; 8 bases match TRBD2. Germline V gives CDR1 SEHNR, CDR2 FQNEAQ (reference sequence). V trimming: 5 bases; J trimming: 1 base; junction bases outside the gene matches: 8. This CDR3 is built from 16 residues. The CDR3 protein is CASSRLGRGGTDTQYF. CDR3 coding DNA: TGTGCCAGCAGCCGTTTAGGGCGGGGGGGCACAGATACGCAGTATTTT.

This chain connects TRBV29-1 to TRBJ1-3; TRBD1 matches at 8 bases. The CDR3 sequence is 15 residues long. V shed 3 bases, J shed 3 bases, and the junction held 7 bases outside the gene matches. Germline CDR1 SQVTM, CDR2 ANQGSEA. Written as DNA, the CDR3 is TGCAGCGTTGAGGGGCAGGGGGCGCGTGGAAACACCATATATTTT. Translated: CSVEGQGARGNTIYF.

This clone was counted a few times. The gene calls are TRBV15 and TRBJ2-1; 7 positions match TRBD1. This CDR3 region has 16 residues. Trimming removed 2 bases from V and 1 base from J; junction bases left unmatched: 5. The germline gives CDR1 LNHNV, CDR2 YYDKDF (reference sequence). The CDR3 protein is CATSRLRDRSYNEQFF. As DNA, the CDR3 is TGTGCCACCAGCAGACTCCGGGACAGATCCTACAATGAGCAGTTCTTC.

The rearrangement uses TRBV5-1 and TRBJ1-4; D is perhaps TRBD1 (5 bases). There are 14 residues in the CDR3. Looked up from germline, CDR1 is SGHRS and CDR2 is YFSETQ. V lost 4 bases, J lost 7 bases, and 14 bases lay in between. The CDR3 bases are TGCGCCAGCAGCCCCACGGCAGGGTCTGAAAAACTGTTTTTT. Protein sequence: CASSPTAGSEKLFF. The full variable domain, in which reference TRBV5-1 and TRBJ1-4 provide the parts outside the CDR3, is KAGVTQTPRYLIKTRGQQVTLSCSPISGHRSVSWYQQTPGQGLQFLFEYFSETQRNKGNFPGRFSGRQFSNSRSEMNVSTLELGDSALYLCASSPTAGSEKLFFGSGTQLSVL.

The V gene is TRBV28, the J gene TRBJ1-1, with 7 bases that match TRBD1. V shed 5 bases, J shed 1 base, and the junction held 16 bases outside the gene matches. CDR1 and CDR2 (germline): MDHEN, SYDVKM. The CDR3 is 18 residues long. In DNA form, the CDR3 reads TGTGCCAGCAGTAACTACAGGGGAATTGGCGTAGAGAACACTGAAGCTTTCTTT. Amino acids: CASSNYRGIGVENTEAFF.

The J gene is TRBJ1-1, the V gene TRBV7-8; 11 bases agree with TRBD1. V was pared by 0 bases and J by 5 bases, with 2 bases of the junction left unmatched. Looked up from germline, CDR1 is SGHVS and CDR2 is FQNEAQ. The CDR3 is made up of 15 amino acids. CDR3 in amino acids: CASSLAGTGGTEAFF. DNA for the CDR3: TGTGCCAGCAGCTTAGCCGGGACAGGGGGTACTGAAGCTTTCTTT.

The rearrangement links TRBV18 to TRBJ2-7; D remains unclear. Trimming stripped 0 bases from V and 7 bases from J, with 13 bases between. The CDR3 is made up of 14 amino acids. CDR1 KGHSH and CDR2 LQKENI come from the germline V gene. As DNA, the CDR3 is TGTGCCAGCTCACCACCTAGCTTCTCCACGGAGCAGTACTTC. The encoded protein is CASSPPSFSTEQYF. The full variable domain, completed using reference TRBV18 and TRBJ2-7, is NAGVMQNPRHLVRRRGQEARLRCSPMKGHSHVYWYRQLPEEGLKFMVYLQKENIIDESGMPKERFSAEFPKEGPSILRIQQVVRGDSAAYFCASSPPSFSTEQYFGPGTRLTVT.

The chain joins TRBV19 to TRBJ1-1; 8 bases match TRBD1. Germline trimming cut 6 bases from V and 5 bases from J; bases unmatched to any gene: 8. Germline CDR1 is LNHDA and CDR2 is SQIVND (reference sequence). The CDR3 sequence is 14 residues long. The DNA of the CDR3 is TGTGCCAGTAGGATTACAGGGGGGGGTACTGAAGCTTTCTTT. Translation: CASRITGGGTEAFF.

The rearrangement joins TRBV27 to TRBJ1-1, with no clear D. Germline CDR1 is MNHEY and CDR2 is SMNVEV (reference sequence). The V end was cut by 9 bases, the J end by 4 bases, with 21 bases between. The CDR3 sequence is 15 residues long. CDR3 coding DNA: TGTGCCAGTCGAATCGGTCCGGCCCCGGGCACTGAAGCTTTCTTT. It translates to CASRIGPAPGTEAFF.